Listed here are 17 T cell receptor beta chains from one sample, sequenced in a study of blood T cells in healthy people across ages. Through a sample-barcoded 5' primer and a J-beta primer mix, a second PCR was run for roughly 6 to 11 cycles. MiXCR was run by TCRdb on the 5' RACE reads, yielding one entry per CDR3 protein. Counted here are 750,000 to 950,000 distinct CDR3 sequences, roughly 53% occurring once; the ten biggest clones make up around 40%. Sequencing input: blood. The receptors here all came from a man older than 75 in good health.

This clonotype was detected ten times or more. The V gene is TRBV5-1, the J gene TRBJ2-1; 9 bases fit TRBD2. Germline lookup yields CDR1 SGHRS and CDR2 YFSETQ. The J segment lost 7 bases and the V segment lost 7 bases, leaving 15 bases of the junction unmatched. CDR3 length: 16 residues. The CDR3 bases are TGCGCCAGCTCCCCCGTCGGGCGGGAGGGCCGAAATGAGCAGTTCTTC. Translation gives CASSPVGREGRNEQFF. The whole variable domain, filled in from reference TRBV5-1 and TRBJ2-1, reads KAGVTQTPRYLIKTRGQQVTLSCSPISGHRSVSWYQQTPGQGLQFLFEYFSETQRNKGNFPGRFSGRQFSNSRSEMNVSTLELGDSALYLCASSPVGREGRNEQFFGPGTRLTVL.

The V and J genes are TRBV29-1 and TRBJ2-7, with D possibly matching TRBD2 (5 bases). CDR1 and CDR2 from the germline V gene are SQVTM and ANQGSEA. This CDR3 comprises 11 residues. Trimming removed 7 bases from V and 7 bases from J, with 14 bases in between. This chain's CDR3 is CSAVRWEEQYF. The CDR3 region has the DNA TGCAGCGCGGTTAGATGGGAGGAGCAGTACTTC.

There are a few counts of this clonotype. V and J are TRBV10-1 and TRBJ2-1; TRBD2 aligns across 8 bases. This CDR3 is built from 15 residues. Germline values: CDR1 WNHNN, CDR2 SYGVQD (reference sequence). The CDR3 loop reads CASSPSGPSYNEQFF. DNA of the CDR3: TGCGCTTCGTCCCCTAGCGGGCCCTCCTACAATGAGCAGTTCTTC.

This clonotype was observed a handful of times. The chain links TRBV10-3 to TRBJ2-5, with D tentatively TRBD1 (6 bases). Per germline, CDR1 ENHRY and CDR2 SYGVKD. V lost 7 bases and J 0 bases, leaving 12 bases between the germline ends. The CDR3 is 14 residues long. The CDR3 coding sequence is TGTGCCATCAAGTCAGGGGAGTACCAAGAGACCCAGTACTTC. It encodes CAIKSGEYQETQYF.

This clonotype came up a few times. The chain uses TRBV28 and TRBJ2-2; 9 positions agree with TRBD2. Germline CDR1 reads MDHEN; CDR2 reads SYDVKM. The CDR3 loop spans 16 amino acids. Trimming cost V 4 bases and J 0 bases; bases outside gene matches: 3. The CDR3 sequence: CASSWLAGSNTGELFF. CDR3 sequence (DNA): TGTGCCAGCAGTTGGCTAGCGGGGTCGAACACCGGGGAGCTGTTTTTT.

V gene TRBV7-2 combines with J gene TRBJ1-3; D gene ambiguous. The CDR3 is made up of 12 amino acids. Germline-derived CDR1 and CDR2 are SGHTA and FQGNSA. V lost 7 bases, J lost 4 bases, and 8 bases lay in between. The CDR3 here is CASTYTGNTIYF. The CDR3 DNA reads as TGTGCCAGCACCTACACCGGAAACACCATATATTTT.

The chain couples TRBV4-2 to TRBJ2-7; TRBD2 matches 11 bases. This CDR3 spans 15 amino acids. Trimming cost V 2 bases and J 2 bases; bases outside gene matches: 2. Germline CDR1 is LGHNA and CDR2 is YNFKEQ. Here the CDR3 reads CASSQLAGGAYEQYF. As DNA, the CDR3 is TGTGCCAGCAGCCAACTAGCGGGAGGAGCCTACGAGCAGTACTTC.

Notes on this clonotype: The junction and the germline gene differ at one end; a read error may be behind it. The CDR3 sequence is CANSLIWTDPETQYF. The DNA for the CDR3 is TGTGCCAACAGCTTGATATGGACTGACCCAGAGACCCAGTACTTC. This rearrangement joins TRBV7-2 to TRBJ2-5; weak D call: TRBD2 (5 bases). Per germline, CDR1 SGHTA and CDR2 FQGNSA. CDR3 length: 15 residues.

This clonotype was detected a few times. The chain uses TRBV27 and TRBJ2-3; 8 positions agree with TRBD1. Germline V lookup: CDR1 MNHEY, CDR2 SMNVEV (reference sequence). The CDR3 covers 13 residues. Losses at the gene ends were 5 bases for V and 10 bases for J; bases not matched to a gene: 8. CDR3 in amino acids: CASSTPGQGAQYF. The CDR3 bases are TGTGCCAGCAGTACCCCCGGACAGGGAGCGCAGTATTTT.

The gene calls are TRBV2 and TRBJ2-5; 11 nucleotides match TRBD2. CDR3 size: 17 residues. Germline V gene sequence: CDR1 SNHLY, CDR2 FYNNEI. V dropped 2 bases and J dropped 5; count of bases not matched to a gene: 10. The CDR3 here is CASSERARTSGHETQYF. In nucleotides, the CDR3 is TGTGCCAGCAGTGAAAGGGCTCGGACTAGCGGGCACGAGACCCAGTACTTC. The full variable domain, completed using reference TRBV2 and TRBJ2-5, is EPEVTQTPSHQVTQMGQEVILRCVPISNHLYFYWYRQILGQKVEFLVSFYNNEISEKSEIFDDQFSVERPDGSNFTLKIRSTKLEDSAMYFCASSERARTSGHETQYFGPGTRLLVL.

This clonotype appeared a single time. The V and J genes are TRBV20-1 and TRBJ2-4; D gene uncertain. With the DNA end fitting TRBJ2-7 better, the J assignment may be wrong. Germline CDR1 is DFQATT and CDR2 is SNEGSKA (reference sequence). The CDR3 totals 13 residues. CDR3 bases: TGCAGTGCTAGCGACGGCCCCGCCTACGAGCAGTACTTC. This sequence encodes CSASDGPAYEQYF.

This chain connects TRBV6-2 or TRBV6-3 to TRBJ2-4; 9 nucleotides agree with TRBD1. The J call is in doubt because the DNA end fits TRBJ2-7 better. Germline lookup yields CDR1 MNHEY and CDR2 SVGEGT. This CDR3 has 12 residues. In nucleotides, the CDR3 is TGTGCCACCGAGGACAGGGGCAACGAGCAGTACTTC. It translates to CATEDRGNEQYF.

The chain links TRBV7-2 to TRBJ2-2; 11 nucleotides align to TRBD1. Germline V gene data show CDR1 as SGHTA and CDR2 as FQGNSA. Unmatched junction bases numbered 11, after V lost 5 bases and J lost 3 bases. The CDR3 is 18 residues long. In DNA, the CDR3 is TGTGCCAGCAGCCACCCTAAGGGACAGGGGGACGACACCGGGGAGCTGTTTTTT. The encoded protein is CASSHPKGQGDDTGELFF.

The rearrangement joins TRBV20-1 to TRBJ2-1, with D possibly TRBD1 on 6 matching bases. The CDR3 contains 14 residues. The V end lost 1 base, the J end lost 2 bases, and 9 bases lay between the germline ends. The germline CDR1 and CDR2 sequences are DFQATT and SNEGSKA (reference sequence). The CDR3 region has the DNA TGCAGTGCTAGAGGCAGGACAGCCTACAATGAGCAGTTCTTC. It translates to CSARGRTAYNEQFF.

This rearrangement joins TRBV7-9 to TRBJ2-1; 8 positions agree with TRBD2. V trimming: 5 bases; J trimming: 9 bases; junction bases outside the gene matches: 3. The CDR3 consists of 12 residues. The germline V gene encodes CDR1 SEHNR and CDR2 FQNEAQ (reference sequence). The CDR3 loop reads CASSLREGEQFF. CDR3 DNA sequence: TGTGCCAGCAGCCTCCGGGAGGGTGAGCAGTTCTTC.

As concerns this clonotype: The junction does not match germline at one end; this may be a read error. The rearrangement links TRBV12-3 or TRBV12-4 to TRBJ2-6; the D gene is possibly TRBD1 (6 bases). This CDR3 region has 17 residues. CDR3 DNA sequence: TGCGCCAGCAGCTTGGGGCAGGGGAGCTCTGGGGCCAACGTCCTGACTTTC. As protein: CASSLGQGSSGANVLTF.

This clonotype was picked up one time. The V call is TRBV6-2 or TRBV6-3, the J call TRBJ2-1, with D perhaps TRBD2 (6 bases). V lost 0 bases, J lost 6 bases, and 9 bases lay in between. The CDR3 sequence is 14 residues long. From germline, CDR1 is MNHEY and CDR2 SVGEGT. Here the CDR3 reads CASSYSTLANEQFF. The CDR3 DNA sequence: TGTGCCAGCAGTTACTCGACACTAGCCAATGAGCAGTTCTTC.